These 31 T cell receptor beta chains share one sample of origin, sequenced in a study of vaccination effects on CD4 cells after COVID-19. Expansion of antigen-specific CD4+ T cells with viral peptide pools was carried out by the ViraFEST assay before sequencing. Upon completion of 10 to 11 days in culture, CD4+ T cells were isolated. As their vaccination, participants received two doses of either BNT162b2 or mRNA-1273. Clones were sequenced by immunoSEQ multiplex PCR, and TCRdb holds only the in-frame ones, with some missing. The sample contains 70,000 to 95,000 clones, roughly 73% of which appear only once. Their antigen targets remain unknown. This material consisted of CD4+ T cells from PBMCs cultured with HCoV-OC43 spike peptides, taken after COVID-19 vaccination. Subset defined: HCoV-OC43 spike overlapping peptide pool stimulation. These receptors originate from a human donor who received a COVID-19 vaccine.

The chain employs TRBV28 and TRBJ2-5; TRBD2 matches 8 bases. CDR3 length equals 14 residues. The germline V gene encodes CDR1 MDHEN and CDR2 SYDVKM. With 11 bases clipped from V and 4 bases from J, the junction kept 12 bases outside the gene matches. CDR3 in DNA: TGTGCCGGAGGACCCAGCGGGGGTGTAGAGACCCAGTACTTC. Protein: CAGGPSGGVETQYF. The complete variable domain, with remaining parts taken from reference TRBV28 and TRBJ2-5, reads DVKVTQSSRYLVKRTGEKVFLECVQDMDHENMFWYRQDPGLGLRLIYFSYDVKMKEKGDIPEGYSVSREKKERFSLILESASTNQTSMYLCAGGPSGGVETQYFGPGTRLLVL.

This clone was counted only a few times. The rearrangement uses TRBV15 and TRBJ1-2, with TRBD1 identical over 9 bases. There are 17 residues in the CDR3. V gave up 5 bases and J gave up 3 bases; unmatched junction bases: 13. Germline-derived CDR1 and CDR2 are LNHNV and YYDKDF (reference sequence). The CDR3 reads CATSGPDRDREDYGYTF. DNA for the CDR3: TGTGCCACCAGCGGGCCGGACCGGGACAGGGAGGACTATGGCTACACCTTC. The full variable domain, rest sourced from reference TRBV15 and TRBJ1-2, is DAMVIQNPRYQVTQFGKPVTLSCSQTLNHNVMYWYQQKSSQAPKLLFHYYDKDFNNEADTPDNFQSRRPNTSFCFLDIRSPGLGDTAMYLCATSGPDRDREDYGYTFGSGTRLTVV.

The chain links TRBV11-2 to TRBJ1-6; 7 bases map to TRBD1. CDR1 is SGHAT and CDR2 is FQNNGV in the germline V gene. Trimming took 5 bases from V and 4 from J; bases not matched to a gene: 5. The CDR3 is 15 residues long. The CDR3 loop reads CASSPVTGYNSPLHF. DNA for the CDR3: TGTGCCAGCAGCCCGGTGACAGGGTATAATTCACCCCTCCACTTT.

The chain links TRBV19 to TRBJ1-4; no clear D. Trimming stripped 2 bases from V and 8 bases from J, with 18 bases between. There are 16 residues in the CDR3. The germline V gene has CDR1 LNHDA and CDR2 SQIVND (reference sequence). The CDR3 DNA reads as TGTGCCAGTAGTATAAATGGACGGATTATATCCGAAAAACTGTTTTTT. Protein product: CASSINGRIISEKLFF.

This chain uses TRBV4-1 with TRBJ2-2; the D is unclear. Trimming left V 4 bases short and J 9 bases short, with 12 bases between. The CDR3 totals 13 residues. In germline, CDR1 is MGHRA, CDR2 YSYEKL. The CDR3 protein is CASSRLGSRELFF. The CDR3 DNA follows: TGCGCCAGCAGCCGATTAGGCTCGAGGGAGCTGTTTTTT.

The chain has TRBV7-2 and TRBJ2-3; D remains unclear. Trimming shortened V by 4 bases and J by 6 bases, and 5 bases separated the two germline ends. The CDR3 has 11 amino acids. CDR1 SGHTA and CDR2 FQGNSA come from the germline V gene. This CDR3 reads CASSSLDTQYF. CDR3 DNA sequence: TGTGCCAGCAGCTCCCTCGATACGCAGTATTTT.

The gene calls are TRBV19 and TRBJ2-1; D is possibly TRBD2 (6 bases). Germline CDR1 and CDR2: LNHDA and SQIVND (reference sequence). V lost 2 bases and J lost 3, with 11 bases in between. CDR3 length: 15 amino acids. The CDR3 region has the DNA TGTGCCAGTAGTATAACTGGGGACTTCTACAATGAGCAGTTCTTC. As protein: CASSITGDFYNEQFF.

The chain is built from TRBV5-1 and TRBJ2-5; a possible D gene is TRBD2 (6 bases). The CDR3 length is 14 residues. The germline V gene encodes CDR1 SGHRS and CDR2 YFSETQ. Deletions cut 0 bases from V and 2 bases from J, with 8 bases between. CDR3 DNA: TGCGCCAGCAGCTTGGGCGGGGTACAAGAGACCCAGTACTTC. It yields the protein CASSLGGVQETQYF.

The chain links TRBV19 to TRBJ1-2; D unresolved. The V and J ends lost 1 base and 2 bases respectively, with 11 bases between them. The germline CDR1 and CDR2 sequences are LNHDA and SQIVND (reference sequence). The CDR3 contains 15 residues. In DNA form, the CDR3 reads TGTGCCAGTAGTATAGCCCCCCACGGGAACTATGGCTACACCTTC. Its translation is CASSIAPHGNYGYTF.

The CDR3, as DNA: TGTGCCAGCACGACGGGCGTAGGTCACTATGGCTACACCTTC. It specifies CASTTGVGHYGYTF. V gene TRBV9 combines with J gene TRBJ1-2; D uncertain. V was cut by 6 bases and J by 3 bases, with 15 bases left in between. The CDR3 loop spans 14 amino acids. CDR1 and CDR2 (germline): SGDLS, YYNGEE.

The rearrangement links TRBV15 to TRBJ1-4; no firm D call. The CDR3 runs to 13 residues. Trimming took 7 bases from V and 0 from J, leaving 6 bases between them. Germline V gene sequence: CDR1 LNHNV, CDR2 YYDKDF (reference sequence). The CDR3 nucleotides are TGTGCCACCACGGTAGCAACTAATGAAAAACTGTTTTTT. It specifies CATTVATNEKLFF.

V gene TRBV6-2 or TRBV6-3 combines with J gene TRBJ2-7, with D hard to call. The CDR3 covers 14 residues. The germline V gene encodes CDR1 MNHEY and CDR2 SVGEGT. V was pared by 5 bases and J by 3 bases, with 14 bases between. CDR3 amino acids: CASSPDGSYYEQYV. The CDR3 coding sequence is TGTGCCAGCAGTCCCGACGGATCCTACTACGAGCAGTACGTC.

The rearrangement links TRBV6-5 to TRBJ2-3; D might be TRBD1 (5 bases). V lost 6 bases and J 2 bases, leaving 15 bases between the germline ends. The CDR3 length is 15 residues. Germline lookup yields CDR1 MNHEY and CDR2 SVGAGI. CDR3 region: CASRARTSVTDTQYF. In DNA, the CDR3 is TGTGCCAGCAGAGCCCGGACAAGCGTCACAGATACGCAGTATTTT.

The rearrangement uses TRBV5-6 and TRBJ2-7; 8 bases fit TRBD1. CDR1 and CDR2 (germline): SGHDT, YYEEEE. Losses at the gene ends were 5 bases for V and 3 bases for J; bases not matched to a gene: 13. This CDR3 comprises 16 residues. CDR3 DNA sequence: TGTGCCAGCAGACAAAGAGGACAGGGAACTCTCTACGAGCAGTACGTC. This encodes CASRQRGQGTLYEQYV.

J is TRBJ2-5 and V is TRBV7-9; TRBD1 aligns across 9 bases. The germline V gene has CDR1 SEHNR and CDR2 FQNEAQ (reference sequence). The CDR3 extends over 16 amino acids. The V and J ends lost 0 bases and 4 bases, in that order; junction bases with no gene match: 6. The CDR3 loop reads CASSLAGQGWAETQYF. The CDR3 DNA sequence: TGTGCCAGCAGCTTAGCTGGACAGGGGTGGGCAGAGACCCAGTACTTC.

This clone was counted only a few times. CDR3 coding DNA: TGCGCCAGCAGCTCGGAGATTGCAACTAATGAAAAACTGTTTTTT. Translating gives CASSSEIATNEKLFF. The chain recombines TRBV5-1 with TRBJ1-4, with D uncertain. The length of the CDR3 is 15 residues. The germline V gene has CDR1 SGHRS and CDR2 YFSETQ. With 3 bases removed from V and 0 bases from J, the gap between germline ends came to 9 bases. Filled out from reference TRBV5-1 and TRBJ1-4, the complete variable domain reads KAGVTQTPRYLIKTRGQQVTLSCSPISGHRSVSWYQQTPGQGLQFLFEYFSETQRNKGNFPGRFSGRQFSNSRSEMNVSTLELGDSALYLCASSSEIATNEKLFFGSGTQLSVL.

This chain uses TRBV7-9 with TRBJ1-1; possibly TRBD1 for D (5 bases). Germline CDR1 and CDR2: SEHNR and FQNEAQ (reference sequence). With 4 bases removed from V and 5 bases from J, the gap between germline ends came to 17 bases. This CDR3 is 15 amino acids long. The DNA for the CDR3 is TGTGCCAGCAGCTACCGGCCAGGGCGGGGGACTGAAGCTTTCTTT. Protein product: CASSYRPGRGTEAFF.

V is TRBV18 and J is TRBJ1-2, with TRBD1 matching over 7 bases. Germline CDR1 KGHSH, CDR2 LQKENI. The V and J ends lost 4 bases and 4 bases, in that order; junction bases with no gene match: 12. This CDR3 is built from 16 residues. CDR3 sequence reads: CASSLGTAKSSYGYTF. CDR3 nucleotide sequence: TGTGCCAGCTCACTGGGGACAGCTAAATCCTCCTATGGCTACACCTTC.

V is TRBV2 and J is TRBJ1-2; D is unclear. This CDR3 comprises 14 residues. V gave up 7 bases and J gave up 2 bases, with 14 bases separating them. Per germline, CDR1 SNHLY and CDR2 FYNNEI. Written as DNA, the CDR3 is TGTGCCAGCACCAGAAGGAGCAGGAACTATGGCTACACCTTC. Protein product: CASTRRSRNYGYTF.

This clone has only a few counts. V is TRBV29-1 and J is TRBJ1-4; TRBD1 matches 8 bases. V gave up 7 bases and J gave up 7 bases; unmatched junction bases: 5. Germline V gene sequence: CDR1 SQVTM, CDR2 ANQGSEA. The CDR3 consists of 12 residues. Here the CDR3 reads CSAMTGAEKLFF. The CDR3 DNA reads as TGCAGCGCAATGACAGGGGCTGAAAAACTGTTTTTT.

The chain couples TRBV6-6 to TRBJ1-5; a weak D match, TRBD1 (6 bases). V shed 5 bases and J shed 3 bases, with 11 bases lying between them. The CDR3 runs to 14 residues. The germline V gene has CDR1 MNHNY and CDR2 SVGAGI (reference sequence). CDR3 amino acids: CASSQQGPNQPQHF. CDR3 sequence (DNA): TGTGCCAGCAGTCAGCAGGGGCCCAATCAGCCCCAGCATTTT.

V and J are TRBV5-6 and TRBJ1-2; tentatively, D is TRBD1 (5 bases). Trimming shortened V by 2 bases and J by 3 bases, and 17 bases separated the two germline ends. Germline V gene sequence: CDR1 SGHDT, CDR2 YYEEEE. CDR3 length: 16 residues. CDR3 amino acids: CASSFEDGRGYYGYTF. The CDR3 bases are TGTGCCAGCAGCTTCGAAGACGGGAGGGGCTACTATGGCTACACCTTC.

CDR3 nucleotide sequence: TGCAGTGCTAGTTCTGTTGGACAGATGCCCGGGGAGCTGTTTTTT. It encodes CSASSVGQMPGELFF. The rearrangement links TRBV20-1 to TRBJ2-2; perhaps TRBD1 as D (6 bases). The CDR3 contains 15 residues. CDR1 is DFQATT and CDR2 is SNEGSKA in the germline V gene (reference sequence). V gave up 3 bases and J gave up 6 bases, with 17 bases separating them.

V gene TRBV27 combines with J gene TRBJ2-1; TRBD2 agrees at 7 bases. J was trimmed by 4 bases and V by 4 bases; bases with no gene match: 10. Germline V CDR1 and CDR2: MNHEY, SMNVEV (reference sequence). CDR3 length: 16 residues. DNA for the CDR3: TGTGCCAGCAGTTCCATTACTAGCGAGACTTACAATGAGCAGTTCTTC. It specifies CASSSITSETYNEQFF.

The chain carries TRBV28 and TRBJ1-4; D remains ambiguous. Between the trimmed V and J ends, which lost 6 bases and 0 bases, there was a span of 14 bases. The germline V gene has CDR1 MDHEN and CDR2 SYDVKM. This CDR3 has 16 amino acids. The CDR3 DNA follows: TGTGCCAGCAGCTCCAAGAAGGGATCAACTAATGAAAAACTGTTTTTT. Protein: CASSSKKGSTNEKLFF.

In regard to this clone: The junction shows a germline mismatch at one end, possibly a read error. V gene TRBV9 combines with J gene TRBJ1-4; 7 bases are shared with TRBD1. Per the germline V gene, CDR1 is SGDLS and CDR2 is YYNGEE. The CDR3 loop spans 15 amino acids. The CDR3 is CASSVGDRMVENLFF. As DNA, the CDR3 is TGTGCCAGCAGCGTAGGGGACAGAATGGTTGAAAACCTGTTTTTT.

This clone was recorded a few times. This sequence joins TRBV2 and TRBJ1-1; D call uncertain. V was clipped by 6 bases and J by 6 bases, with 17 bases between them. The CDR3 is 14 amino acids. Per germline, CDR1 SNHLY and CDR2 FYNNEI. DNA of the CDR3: TGTGCCAGCAGCCCTAGTACTTTATGGGCTGAAGCTTTCTTT. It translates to CASSPSTLWAEAFF. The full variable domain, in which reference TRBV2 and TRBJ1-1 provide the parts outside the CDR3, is EPEVTQTPSHQVTQMGQEVILRCVPISNHLYFYWYRQILGQKVEFLVSFYNNEISEKSEIFDDQFSVERPDGSNFTLKIRSTKLEDSAMYFCASSPSTLWAEAFFGQGTRLTVV.

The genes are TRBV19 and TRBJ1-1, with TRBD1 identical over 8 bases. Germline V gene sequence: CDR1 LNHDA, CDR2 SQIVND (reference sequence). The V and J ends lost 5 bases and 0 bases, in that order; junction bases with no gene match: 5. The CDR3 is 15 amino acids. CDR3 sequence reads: CASSADRVMNTEAFF. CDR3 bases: TGTGCCAGTAGTGCGGACAGGGTGATGAACACTGAAGCTTTCTTT.

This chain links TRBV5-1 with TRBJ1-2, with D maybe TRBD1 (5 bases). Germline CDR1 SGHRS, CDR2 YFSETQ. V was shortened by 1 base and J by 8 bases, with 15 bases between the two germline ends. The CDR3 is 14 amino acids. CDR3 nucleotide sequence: TGCGCCAGCAGCTTGCACCCGGGGACGGAGGGCTACACCTTC. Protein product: CASSLHPGTEGYTF.

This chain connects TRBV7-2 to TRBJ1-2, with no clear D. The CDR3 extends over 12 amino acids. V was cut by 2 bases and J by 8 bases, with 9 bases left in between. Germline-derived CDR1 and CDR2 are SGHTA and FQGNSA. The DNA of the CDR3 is TGTGCCAGCAGCTTATCCGGGGTCGGCTACACCTTC. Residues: CASSLSGVGYTF.

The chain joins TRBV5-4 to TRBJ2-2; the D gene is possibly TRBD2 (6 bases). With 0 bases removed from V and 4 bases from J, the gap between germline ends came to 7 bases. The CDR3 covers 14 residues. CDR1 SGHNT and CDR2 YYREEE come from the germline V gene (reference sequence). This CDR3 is CASSLGGVTGELFF. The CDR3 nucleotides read TGTGCCAGCAGCTTGGGGGGGGTCACCGGGGAGCTGTTTTTT. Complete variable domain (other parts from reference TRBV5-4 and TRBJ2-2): ETGVTQSPTHLIKTRGQQVTLRCSSQSGHNTVSWYQQALGQGPQFIFQYYREEENGRGNFPPRFSGLQFPNYSSELNVNALELDDSALYLCASSLGGVTGELFFGEGSRLTVL.